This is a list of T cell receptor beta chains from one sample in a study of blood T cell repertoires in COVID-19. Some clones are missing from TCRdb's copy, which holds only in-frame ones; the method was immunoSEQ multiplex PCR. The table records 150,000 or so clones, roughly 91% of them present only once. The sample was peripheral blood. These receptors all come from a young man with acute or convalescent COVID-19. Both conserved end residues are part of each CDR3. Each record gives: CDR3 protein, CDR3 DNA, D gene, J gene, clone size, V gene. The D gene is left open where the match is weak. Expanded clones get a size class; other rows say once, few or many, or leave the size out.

CASSELGTMLAGNTIYF,TGCGCCAGCAGTGAGCTCGGGACTATGTTGGCTGGAAACACCATATATTTT,NA,TRBJ1-3,NA,TRBV10-2
CASSEQDLDTQYF,TGTGCCAGCTCAGAACAGGATCTCGATACGCAGTATTTT,NA,TRBJ2-3,NA,TRBV18
CASSLLARGLGGYTF,TGTGCCAGCAGTTTACTGGCCAGGGGGCTAGGTGGCTACACCTTC,TRBD1,TRBJ1-2,NA,TRBV27
CASSRRDPSTEGYTF,TGTGCCAGCAGCCGGAGGGACCCCTCGACGGAGGGCTACACCTTC,NA,TRBJ1-2,NA,TRBV7-2
CASSVTVNTEAFF,TGCGCCAGCAGCGTGACAGTGAACACTGAAGCTTTCTTT,NA,TRBJ1-1,once,TRBV5-1
CATPSANTGELFF,TGTGCCACCCCTTCCGCGAACACCGGGGAGCTGTTTTTT,NA,TRBJ2-2,once,TRBV19
CSVGGGGNTIYF,TGCAGCGTTGGAGGGGGAGGAAACACCATATATTTT,NA,TRBJ1-3,NA,TRBV29-1
CASSLWAGNQPQHF,TGTGCCAGCAGCTTGTGGGCAGGGAATCAGCCCCAGCATTTT,NA,TRBJ1-5,few,TRBV5-6
CASRTQGNNEQFF,TGTGCCAGCAGGACCCAGGGGAATAATGAGCAGTTCTTC,NA,TRBJ2-1,NA,TRBV12-3/TRBV12-4
CASTYGGQGPTGELFF,TGCGCCAGCACTTATGGGGGACAGGGACCCACCGGGGAGCTGTTTTTT,TRBD1,TRBJ2-2,NA,TRBV5-1
CASSRFTGATNEKLFF,TGTGCCAGCAGCCGCTTCACAGGGGCAACTAATGAAAAACTGTTTTTT,TRBD1,TRBJ1-4,NA,TRBV14
CASSRNPGQGYEQYF,TGTGCCAGCAGTCGCAACCCGGGACAGGGCTACGAGCAGTACTTC,TRBD1,TRBJ2-7,NA,TRBV6-5
CATKGGTGLSQPQHF,TGTGCCACCAAGGGGGGGACAGGGTTGTCTCAGCCCCAGCATTTT,TRBD1,TRBJ1-5,NA,TRBV2
CASSGARQTSTDTQYF,TGTGCCAGCAGCGGGGCAAGACAGACTAGCACAGATACGCAGTATTTT,NA,TRBJ2-3,NA,TRBV9
CASGLVFGQGGKNIQYF,TGTGCTAGTGGTTTGGTATTTGGACAGGGTGGCAAAAACATTCAGTACTTC,TRBD1,TRBJ2-4,NA,TRBV12-5
CASSPGGGSSYEQYF,TGTGCCAGCAGTCCAGGGGGCGGTAGCTCCTACGAGCAGTACTTC,TRBD1,TRBJ2-7,few,TRBV5-6
CASSIGQVKQVGELFF,TGTGCCAGTAGTATAGGGCAGGTTAAACAAGTCGGGGAGCTGTTTTTT,NA,TRBJ2-2,NA,TRBV19
CASSPPGEKLFF,TGTGCCAGCAGCCCCCCAGGTGAAAAACTGTTTTTT,NA,TRBJ1-4,once,TRBV7-9
CASSIDSRNTEAFF,TGTGCCAGTAGTATAGATAGTAGGAACACTGAAGCTTTCTTT,NA,TRBJ1-1,NA,TRBV19
CASSRDSYTEAFF,TGTGCCAGCAGTCGGGACAGCTACACTGAAGCTTTCTTT,TRBD1,TRBJ1-1,NA,TRBV12-3/TRBV12-4
CASGPPNQPQHF,TGTGCCAGCGGGCCTCCCAATCAGCCCCAGCATTTT,NA,TRBJ1-5,once,TRBV6-5
CASSYRGQVNEKLFF,TGTGCCAGCAGTTACAGGGGACAGGTTAATGAAAAACTGTTTTTT,TRBD1,TRBJ1-4,NA,TRBV6-5
CATSQTGGSYEQYF,TGTGCCACCAGTCAGACAGGGGGATCCTACGAGCAGTACTTC,TRBD1,TRBJ2-7,few,TRBV24-1
CASSSIWGVADTIYF,TGTGCCAGCAGCTCGATATGGGGCGTTGCGGACACCATATATTTT,NA,TRBJ1-3,NA,TRBV5-5
CASSLPGPGSPLHF,TGTGCCAGCAGTTTACCGGGCCCGGGGTCACCCCTCCACTTT,NA,TRBJ1-6,once,TRBV27
CASSWGDREELFF,TGCGCCAGCAGCTGGGGGGACAGGGAAGAACTGTTTTTT,TRBD1,TRBJ1-4,once,TRBV5-1
CASSLPGLGYNEQFF,TGTGCCAGCAGTCTCCCGGGACTAGGCTACAATGAGCAGTTCTTC,TRBD2,TRBJ2-1,once,TRBV27
CASSAGQGYEKLFF,TGTGCCAGCAGCGCGGGACAGGGGTATGAAAAACTGTTTTTT,TRBD1,TRBJ1-4,few,TRBV9
CAAQTGSGTEAFF,TGTGCCGCTCAAACAGGGTCTGGAACTGAAGCTTTCTTT,NA,TRBJ1-1,NA,TRBV24-1
CATSDPRDRFSNQPQHF,TGTGCCACCAGTGATCCCCGGGACAGGTTTAGCAATCAGCCCCAGCATTTT,TRBD1,TRBJ1-5,NA,TRBV24-1
CASSLYRGDTEAFF,TGTGCCAGTAGTCTTTACAGGGGAGACACTGAAGCTTTCTTT,TRBD1,TRBJ1-1,NA,TRBV19
CASSRRQEYGYTF,TGTGCCAGCAGCCGACGACAGGAGTATGGCTACACCTTC,NA,TRBJ1-2,NA,TRBV12-3/TRBV12-4
CAWSTAGAWNQPQHF,TGTGCCTGGAGTACTGCAGGGGCTTGGAATCAGCCCCAGCATTTT,NA,TRBJ1-5,NA,TRBV30
CASSPTGTGGGGNTIYF,TGTGCCAGCTCACCGACCGGGACAGGGGGCGGTGGAAACACCATATATTTT,TRBD1,TRBJ1-3,NA,TRBV18
CASSRGTFNYGYTF,TGCGCCAGCAGCCGAGGGACTTTTAACTATGGCTACACCTTC,NA,TRBJ1-2,once,TRBV4-1
CASSYGTSGASSYEQYF,TGCGCCAGCAGCTACGGGACTAGCGGGGCGAGCTCCTACGAGCAGTACTTC,TRBD2,TRBJ2-7,NA,TRBV5-1
CASSAHGQGKRTTEAFF,TGTGCCAGCAGCGCGCACGGACAGGGAAAAAGGACTACTGAAGCTTTCTTT,TRBD1,TRBJ1-1,NA,TRBV9
CASSQDVRRVNTEAFF,TGTGCCAGCAGCCAAGATGTTCGGAGGGTGAACACTGAAGCTTTCTTT,NA,TRBJ1-1,NA,TRBV4-2
CATRGGRDQPQHF,TGTGCCACCAGGGGAGGGAGGGACCAGCCCCAGCATTTT,NA,TRBJ1-5,NA,TRBV24-1
CASSHTTGNNQPQHF,TGCGCCAGCAGCCATACAACAGGGAACAATCAGCCCCAGCATTTT,NA,TRBJ1-5,NA,TRBV4-1
CASSSWTSGNNEQFF,TGCGCCAGCAGCTCCTGGACTAGCGGGAATAATGAGCAGTTCTTC,TRBD2,TRBJ2-1,NA,TRBV5-1
CASSDQFGHISNQPQHF,TGTGCCAGCAGTGACCAATTCGGACACATAAGCAATCAGCCCCAGCATTTT,NA,TRBJ1-5,NA,TRBV6-1
CASRSGETQYF,TGTGCCAGCAGATCGGGGGAGACCCAGTACTTC,NA,TRBJ2-5,NA,TRBV6-5
CSARYTEAFF,TGCAGTGCACGGTACACTGAAGCTTTCTTT,NA,TRBJ1-1,NA,TRBV20-1
CAWSTGQANSPLHF,TGTGCCTGGAGTACCGGACAGGCCAATTCACCCCTCCACTTT,TRBD1,TRBJ1-6,NA,TRBV30
CASSSGGGRYEQYF,TGTGCCAGCAGTTCCGGCGGGGGACGTTACGAGCAGTACTTC,TRBD2,TRBJ2-7,once,TRBV6-6
CAWSVNSLPHEQYF,TGTGCCTGGAGTGTGAATAGCCTCCCCCACGAGCAGTACTTC,NA,TRBJ2-7,NA,TRBV30
CVSSLPYQETQYF,TGCGTCAGCAGCTTGCCCTATCAAGAGACCCAGTACTTC,NA,TRBJ2-5,NA,TRBV5-1
CASSLHDRVKTEAFF,TGTGCCAGCAGCTTACACGACAGGGTGAAGACTGAAGCTTTCTTT,TRBD1,TRBJ1-1,NA,TRBV7-4
CASSLNTGGFQETQYF,TGCGCCAGCAGCTTGAATACGGGGGGGTTCCAAGAGACCCAGTACTTC,TRBD2,TRBJ2-5,NA,TRBV5-1
CASSLHREDTGELFF,TGTGCCAGCAGCTTGCATAGGGAGGACACCGGGGAGCTGTTTTTT,NA,TRBJ2-2,NA,TRBV5-4
CASSQRDRGHDSPLHF,TGTGCCAGCAGCCAGCGGGACAGGGGGCATGATTCACCCCTCCACTTT,TRBD1,TRBJ1-6,NA,TRBV14
CASSQVRGSGNTIYF,TGTGCCAGCAGCCAAGTTCGGGGCTCTGGAAACACCATATATTTT,NA,TRBJ1-3,NA,TRBV14
CASSDRVGIMETQYF,TGTGCCAGCAGCGACAGGGTGGGTATTATGGAGACCCAGTACTTC,NA,TRBJ2-5,NA,TRBV9
CASSLAGGNYNEQFF,TGTGCCAGCAGCCTCGCGGGGGGGAACTACAATGAGCAGTTCTTC,TRBD2,TRBJ2-1,NA,TRBV25-1
CASSLHTSGGAGETQYF,TGTGCCAGCAGCTTACATACTAGCGGGGGGGCCGGGGAGACCCAGTACTTC,TRBD2,TRBJ2-5,NA,TRBV7-6
CASSPAVGGNTEAFF,TGCGCCAGCAGCCCAGCGGTAGGTGGGAACACTGAAGCTTTCTTT,NA,TRBJ1-1,NA,TRBV5-1